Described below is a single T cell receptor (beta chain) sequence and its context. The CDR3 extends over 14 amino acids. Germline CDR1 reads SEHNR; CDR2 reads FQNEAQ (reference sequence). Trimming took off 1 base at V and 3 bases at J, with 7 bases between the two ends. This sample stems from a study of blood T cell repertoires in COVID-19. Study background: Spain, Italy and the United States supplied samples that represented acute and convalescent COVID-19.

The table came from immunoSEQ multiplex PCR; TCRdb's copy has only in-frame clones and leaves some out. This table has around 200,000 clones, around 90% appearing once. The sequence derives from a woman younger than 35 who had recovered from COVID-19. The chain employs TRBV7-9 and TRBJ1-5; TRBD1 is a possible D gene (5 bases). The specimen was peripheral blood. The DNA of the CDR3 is TGTGCCAGCAGCTTAGGGGGGGTCAATCAGCCCCAGCATTTT. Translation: CASSLGGVNQPQHF.